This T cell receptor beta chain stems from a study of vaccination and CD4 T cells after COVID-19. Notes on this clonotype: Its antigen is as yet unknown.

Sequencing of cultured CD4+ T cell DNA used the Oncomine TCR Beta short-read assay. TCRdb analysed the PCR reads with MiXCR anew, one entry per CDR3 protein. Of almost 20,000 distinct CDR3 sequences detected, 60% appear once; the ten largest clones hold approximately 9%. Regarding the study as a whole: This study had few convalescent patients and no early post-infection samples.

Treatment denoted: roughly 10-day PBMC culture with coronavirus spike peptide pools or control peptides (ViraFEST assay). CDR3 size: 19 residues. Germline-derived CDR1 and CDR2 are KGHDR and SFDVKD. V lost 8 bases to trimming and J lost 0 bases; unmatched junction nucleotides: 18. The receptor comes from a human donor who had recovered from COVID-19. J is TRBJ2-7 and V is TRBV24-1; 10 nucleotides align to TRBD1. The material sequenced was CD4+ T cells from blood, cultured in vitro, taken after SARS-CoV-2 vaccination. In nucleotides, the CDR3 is TGTGCCACCATCACTTCCTCCGGGACAGGGGTTCTATACTCCTACGAGCAGTACTTC. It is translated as CATITSSGTGVLYSYEQYF.